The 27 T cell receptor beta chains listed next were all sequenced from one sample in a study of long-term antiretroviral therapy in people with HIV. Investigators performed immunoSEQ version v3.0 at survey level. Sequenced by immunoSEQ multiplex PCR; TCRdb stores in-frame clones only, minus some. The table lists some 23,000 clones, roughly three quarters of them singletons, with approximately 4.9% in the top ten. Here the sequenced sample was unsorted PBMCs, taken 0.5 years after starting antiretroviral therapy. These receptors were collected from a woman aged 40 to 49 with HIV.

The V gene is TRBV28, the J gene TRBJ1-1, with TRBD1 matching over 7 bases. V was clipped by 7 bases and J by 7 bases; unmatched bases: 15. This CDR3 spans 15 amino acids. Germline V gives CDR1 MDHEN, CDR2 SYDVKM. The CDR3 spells CASTLSGTVRLEAFF. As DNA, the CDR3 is TGTGCCAGCACCTTGTCAGGGACAGTGAGACTTGAAGCTTTCTTT.

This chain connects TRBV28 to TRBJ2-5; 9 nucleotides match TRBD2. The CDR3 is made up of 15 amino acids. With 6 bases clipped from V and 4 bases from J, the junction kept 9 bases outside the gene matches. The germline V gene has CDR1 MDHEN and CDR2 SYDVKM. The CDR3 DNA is TGTGCCAGCAGCTTTAGCGGGGGCTGGGGAGAGACCCAGTACTTC. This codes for CASSFSGGWGETQYF.

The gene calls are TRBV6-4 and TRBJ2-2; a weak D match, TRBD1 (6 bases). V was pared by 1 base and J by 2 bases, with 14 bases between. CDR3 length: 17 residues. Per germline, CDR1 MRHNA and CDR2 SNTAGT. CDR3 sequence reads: CASSDYPQGANTGELFF. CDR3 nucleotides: TGTGCCAGCAGTGACTACCCACAGGGAGCTAACACCGGGGAGCTGTTTTTT.

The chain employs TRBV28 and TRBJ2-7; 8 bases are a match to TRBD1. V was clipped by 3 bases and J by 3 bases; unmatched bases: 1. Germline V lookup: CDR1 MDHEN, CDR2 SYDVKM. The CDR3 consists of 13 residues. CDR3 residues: CASSLDRVYEQYF. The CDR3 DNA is TGTGCCAGCAGTTTGGACAGGGTCTACGAGCAGTACTTC.

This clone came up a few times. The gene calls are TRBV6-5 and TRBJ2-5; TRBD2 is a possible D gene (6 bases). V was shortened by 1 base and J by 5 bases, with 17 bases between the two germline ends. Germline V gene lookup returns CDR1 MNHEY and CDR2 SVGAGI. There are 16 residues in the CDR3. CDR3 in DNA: TGTGCCAGCAGTTACTGGGGTACCGTGGCGGGGGAGACCCAGTACTTC. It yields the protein CASSYWGTVAGETQYF.

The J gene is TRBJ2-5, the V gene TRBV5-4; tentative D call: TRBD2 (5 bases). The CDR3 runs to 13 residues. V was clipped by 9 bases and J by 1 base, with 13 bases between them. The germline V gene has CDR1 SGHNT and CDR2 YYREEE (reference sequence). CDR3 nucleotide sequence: TGTGCCACCTCACCCAGCGGCCAAGAGACCCAGTACTTC. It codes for CATSPSGQETQYF.

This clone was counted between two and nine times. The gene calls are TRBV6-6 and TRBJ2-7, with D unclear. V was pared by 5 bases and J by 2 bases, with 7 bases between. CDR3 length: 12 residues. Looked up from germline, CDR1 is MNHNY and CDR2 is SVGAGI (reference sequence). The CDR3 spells CASSPTAYEQYF. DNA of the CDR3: TGTGCCAGCAGTCCGACGGCCTACGAGCAGTACTTC.

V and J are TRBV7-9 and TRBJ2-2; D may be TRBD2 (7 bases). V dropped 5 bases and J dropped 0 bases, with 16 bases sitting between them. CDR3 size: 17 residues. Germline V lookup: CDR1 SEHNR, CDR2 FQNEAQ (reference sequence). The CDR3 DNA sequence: TGTGCCAGCAGCCCCTCACCGGGGGGCCCGAACACCGGGGAGCTGTTTTTT. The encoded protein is CASSPSPGGPNTGELFF.

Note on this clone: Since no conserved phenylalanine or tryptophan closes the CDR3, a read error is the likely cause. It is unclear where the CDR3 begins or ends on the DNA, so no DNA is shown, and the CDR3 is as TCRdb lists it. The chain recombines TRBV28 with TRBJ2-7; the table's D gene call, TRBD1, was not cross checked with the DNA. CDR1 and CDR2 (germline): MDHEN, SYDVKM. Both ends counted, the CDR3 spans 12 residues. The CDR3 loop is CASSLRLRTGFT.

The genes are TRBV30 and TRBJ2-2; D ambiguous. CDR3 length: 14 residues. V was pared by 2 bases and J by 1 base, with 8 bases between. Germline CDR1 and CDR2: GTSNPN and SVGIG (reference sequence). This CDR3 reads CAWSLIRNTGELFF. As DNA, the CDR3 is TGTGCCTGGAGTCTCATAAGGAACACCGGGGAGCTGTTTTTT.

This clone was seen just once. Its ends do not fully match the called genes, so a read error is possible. This CDR3 reads CASRNEGGSGDF. DNA of the CDR3: TGTGCCAGCAGAAACGAGGGGGGGTCCGGAGATTTT. V and J are TRBV2 and TRBJ2-3; D possibly corresponds to TRBD2 (7 bases). Germline assignment: CDR1 SNHLY and CDR2 FYNNEI. This CDR3 has 12 amino acids.

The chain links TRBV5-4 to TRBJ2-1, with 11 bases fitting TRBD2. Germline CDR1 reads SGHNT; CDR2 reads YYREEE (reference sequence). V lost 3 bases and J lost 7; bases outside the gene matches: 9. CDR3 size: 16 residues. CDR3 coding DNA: TGTGCCAGCAGCTCCCATAGCGGGGGGGCCTTTAATGAGCAGTTCTTC. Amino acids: CASSSHSGGAFNEQFF. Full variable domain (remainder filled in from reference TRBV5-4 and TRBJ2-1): ETGVTQSPTHLIKTRGQQVTLRCSSQSGHNTVSWYQQALGQGPQFIFQYYREEENGRGNFPPRFSGLQFPNYSSELNVNALELDDSALYLCASSSHSGGAFNEQFFGPGTRLTVL.

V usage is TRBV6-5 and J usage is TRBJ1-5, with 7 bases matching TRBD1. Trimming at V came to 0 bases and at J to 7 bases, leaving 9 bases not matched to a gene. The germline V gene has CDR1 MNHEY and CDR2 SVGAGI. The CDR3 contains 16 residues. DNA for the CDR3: TGTGCCAGCAGTTACTCGGGGAGGGGGCTCGGGCAGCCCCAGCATTTT. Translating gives CASSYSGRGLGQPQHF.

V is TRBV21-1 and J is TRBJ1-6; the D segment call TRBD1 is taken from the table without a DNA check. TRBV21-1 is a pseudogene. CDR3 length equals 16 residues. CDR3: CASSQKDSTYNSPLHF. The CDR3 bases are TGTGCCAGCAGTCAAAAGGACAGTACCTATAATTCACCCCTCCACTTT.

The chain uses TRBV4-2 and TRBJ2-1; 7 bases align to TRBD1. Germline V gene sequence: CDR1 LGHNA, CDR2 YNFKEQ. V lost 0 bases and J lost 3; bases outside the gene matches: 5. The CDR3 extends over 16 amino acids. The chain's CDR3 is CASSQEPGGIYNEQFF. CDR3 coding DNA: TGTGCCAGCAGCCAAGAACCAGGGGGAATCTACAATGAGCAGTTCTTC.

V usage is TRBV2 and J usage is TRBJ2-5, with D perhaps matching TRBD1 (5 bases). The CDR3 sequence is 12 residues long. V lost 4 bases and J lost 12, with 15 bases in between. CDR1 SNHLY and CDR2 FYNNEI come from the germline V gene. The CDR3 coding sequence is TGTGCCAGCAGTGGGGAAGGGGATGTTGAGTACTTC. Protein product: CASSGEGDVEYF.

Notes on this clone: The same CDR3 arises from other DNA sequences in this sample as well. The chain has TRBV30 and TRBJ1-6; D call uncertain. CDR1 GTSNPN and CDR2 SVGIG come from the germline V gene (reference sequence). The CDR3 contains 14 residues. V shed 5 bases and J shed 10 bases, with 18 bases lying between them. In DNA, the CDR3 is TGTGCCTGGCCGCCCCGACAAGTAGGGTCACCCCTCCACTTT. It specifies CAWPPRQVGSPLHF.

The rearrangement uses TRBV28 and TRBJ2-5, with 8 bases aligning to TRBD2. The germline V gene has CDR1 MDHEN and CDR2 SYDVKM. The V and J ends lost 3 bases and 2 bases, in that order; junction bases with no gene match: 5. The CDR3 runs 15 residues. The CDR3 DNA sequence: TGTGCCAGCAGTTTGCCAACTAGCGGTCAAGAGACCCAGTACTTC. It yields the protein CASSLPTSGQETQYF.

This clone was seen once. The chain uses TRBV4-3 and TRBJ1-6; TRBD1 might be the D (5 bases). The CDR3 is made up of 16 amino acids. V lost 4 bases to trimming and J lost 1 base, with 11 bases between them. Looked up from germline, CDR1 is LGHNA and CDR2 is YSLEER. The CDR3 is CASSREYRSYNSPLHF. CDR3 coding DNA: TGCGCCAGCAGCCGAGAGTACAGGTCCTATAATTCACCCCTCCACTTT.

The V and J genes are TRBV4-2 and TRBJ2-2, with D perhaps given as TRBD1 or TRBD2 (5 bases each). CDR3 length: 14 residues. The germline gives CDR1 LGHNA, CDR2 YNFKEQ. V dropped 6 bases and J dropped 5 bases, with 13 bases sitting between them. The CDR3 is CASRRQGATGELFF. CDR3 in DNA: TGTGCCAGCAGGCGCCAGGGAGCAACCGGGGAGCTGTTTTTT.

In nucleotides, the CDR3 is TGCGCCAGCAGCCAAGATACAGCAGGGGGCGTTTACAATGAGCAGTTCTTC. Translated: CASSQDTAGGVYNEQFF. The chain joins TRBV4-3 to TRBJ2-1; 8 bases align to TRBD1. Germline V gene lookup returns CDR1 LGHNA and CDR2 YSLEER. This CDR3 spans 17 amino acids. V gave up 0 bases and J gave up 4 bases; unmatched junction bases: 8.

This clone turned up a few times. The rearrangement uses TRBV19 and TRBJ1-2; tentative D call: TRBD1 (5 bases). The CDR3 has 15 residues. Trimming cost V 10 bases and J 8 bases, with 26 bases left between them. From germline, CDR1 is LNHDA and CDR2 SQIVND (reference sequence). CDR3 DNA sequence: TGTGCCACCGCGACCTCAGGGATCCGTGAGGGCGGCTACACCTTC. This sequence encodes CATATSGIREGGYTF.

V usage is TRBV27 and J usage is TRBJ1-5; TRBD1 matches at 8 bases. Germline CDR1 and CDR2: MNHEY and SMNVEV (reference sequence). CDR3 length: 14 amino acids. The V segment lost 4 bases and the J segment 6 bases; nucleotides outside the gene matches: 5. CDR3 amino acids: CASSSGQGRQPQHF. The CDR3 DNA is TGTGCCAGCAGTTCAGGACAGGGTCGTCAGCCCCAGCATTTT.

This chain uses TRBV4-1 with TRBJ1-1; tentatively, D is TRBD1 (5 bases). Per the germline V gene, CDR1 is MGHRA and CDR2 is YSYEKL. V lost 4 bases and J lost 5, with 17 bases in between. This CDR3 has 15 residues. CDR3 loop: CASSPGGRSLTEAFF. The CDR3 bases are TGCGCCAGCAGCCCGGGGGGGAGGAGTTTGACTGAAGCTTTCTTT.

Here the CDR3 DNA reads TGTGCCAGCAGTTTAAGGCAGGGGATGGGGGCTTTCTTT. Translated, it gives CASSLRQGMGAFF. This rearrangement joins TRBV27 to TRBJ1-1; tentatively, D is TRBD1 (6 bases). Trimming pared 2 bases from V and 11 bases from J, leaving 15 bases between. Germline-derived CDR1 and CDR2 are MNHEY and SMNVEV (reference sequence). The CDR3 length is 13 residues.

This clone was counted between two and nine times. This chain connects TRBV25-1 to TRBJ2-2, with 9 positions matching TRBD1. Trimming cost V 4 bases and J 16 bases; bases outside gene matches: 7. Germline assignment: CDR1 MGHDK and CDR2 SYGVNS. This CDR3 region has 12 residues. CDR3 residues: CASSGWTGVWFF. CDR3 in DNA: TGTGCCAGCAGTGGCTGGACAGGGGTTTGGTTTTTT.

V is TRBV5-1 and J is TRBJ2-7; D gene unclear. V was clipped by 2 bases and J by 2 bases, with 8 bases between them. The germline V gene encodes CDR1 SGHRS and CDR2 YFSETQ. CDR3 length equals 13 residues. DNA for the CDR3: TGCGCCAGCAGCTTAAGGTCTACCTACGAGCAGTACTTC. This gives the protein CASSLRSTYEQYF.